Described below is a single T cell receptor beta chain sequence and its context. This specimen comes from a study of control samples from healthy donors and cancer patients. This table comes from immunoSEQ multiplex PCR, and its TCRdb copy is limited to in-frame clones, with some not included. The sample shows some 95,000 clones, more than 90% of them seen only once. There are 16 residues in the CDR3. V was trimmed by 0 bases and J by 5 bases, leaving 14 bases between them. CDR1 and CDR2 (germline): SGHKS, YYEKEE (reference sequence). The genes are TRBV5-5 and TRBJ2-2; D uncertain. This sequence originates from a human donor in good health. The donor label of this sample is uncertain. The sequencing sample was made of blood. The DNA of the CDR3 is TGTGCCAGCAGCTTGGCGGCGAGCCCCCAAACCGGGGAGCTGTTTTTT. This translates into CASSLAASPQTGELFF.